This TCR beta chain was retrieved from a study of T cells in Graves' hyperthyroidism and ophthalmopathy. Study observations and caveats: The model predicted ophthalmopathy a median approximately six months before onset. Using 13 V-J features, a model discriminated ophthalmopathy from stable hyperthyroidism.

In its sample, this clonotype was seen many times. The antigen is undetermined. V was pared by 0 bases and J by 4 bases, with 12 bases between. The CDR3 sequence is 14 residues long. CDR1 is GTSNPN and CDR2 is SVGIG in the germline V gene (reference sequence). RNA transcripts gave rise to amplified TCR beta CDR3 regions. The study used the HTBI primer set for a first-round RT-PCR of the TCR CDR3. One entry per CDR3 protein results from TCRdb running MiXCR on the multiplex PCR reads. The table records over 250,000 distinct CDR3 sequences, 20% to 30% of them present only once. Those patients with uncontrolled infection, other autoimmune disease, pregnancy or lactation were excluded.

The V and J genes are TRBV30 and TRBJ1-2; D not certain. Input material: blood. The origin of this receptor is a man between 35 and 55 years old with Graves' hyperthyroidism that later progressed to Graves' ophthalmopathy. The CDR3 DNA reads as TGTGCCTGGAGTGTGGGTCTTGCCAGCTATGGCTACACCTTC. Translated, it gives CAWSVGLASYGYTF.